The 7 T cell receptor beta chains presented below share a single source sample, sequenced in a study of T cells after posttransplantation cyclophosphamide listed by TCRdb under 2016. Libraries were made using the immunoSEQ multiplex PCR assay. Sourced from immuneACCESS, this table was stored by TCRdb with only in-frame sequences that have V and J called. A share of the clones is absent; for the studies checked, an unresolved V gene accounts for under half, and the remainder has no known explanation. This sample comprises 20,000 or so clones, around 90% of them detected only once. Together, the top ten hold 7% to 8% of the sample. Sample treatment or condition, as interpreted from the label and publication: high-dose cyclophosphamide on days +3 and +4 as single-agent GVHD prophylaxis. Busulfan and fludarabine conditioning, a related or unrelated marrow graft, and cyclophosphamide on days +3 and +4 were given to PTCy patients.

This material consisted of PBMCs, taken after allogeneic stem cell transplant with posttransplant cyclophosphamide. Receptor source: a female patient aged 40 to 55 who received an allogeneic stem cell transplant from a related donor, was CMV-positive, and had no GVHD. Some T cells seen after a transplant may have their origin in the graft donor.

This sequence joins TRBV4-1 and TRBJ2-5; D not certain. V lost 6 bases and J lost 3, with 14 bases in between. Germline V gives CDR1 MGHRA, CDR2 YSYEKL. The CDR3 has 14 residues. CDR3 region: CASSLPQQKETQYF. In nucleotides, the CDR3 is TGCGCCAGCAGTCTGCCCCAACAGAAAGAGACCCAGTACTTC.

V gene TRBV12-2 combines with J gene TRBJ1-1; no DNA check was done on the table's D call, TRBD1. TRBV12-2 corresponds to a pseudogene. The CDR3 has 15 amino acids. CDR3 DNA: TGTGCAAGTCGCTTACAGGTGGCCAAGAACACTGAAGCTTTCTTT. Its protein product is CASRLQVAKNTEAFF.

V and J are TRBV7-2 and TRBJ2-7; D may be TRBD2 (6 bases). The germline V gene encodes CDR1 SGHTA and CDR2 FQGNSA. The CDR3 runs to 14 residues. V gave up 5 bases and J gave up 0 bases, with 11 bases separating them. The CDR3 DNA reads TGTGCCAGCAGCCGGGACTCGAGCTCCTACGAGCAGTACTTC. It codes for CASSRDSSSYEQYF. Variable domain in full (rest from reference TRBV7-2 and TRBJ2-7): GAGVSQSPSNKVTEKGKDVELRCDPISGHTALYWYRQSLGQGLEFLIYFQGNSAPDKSGLPSDRFSAERTGGSVSTLTIQRTQQEDSAVYLCASSRDSSSYEQYFGPGTRLTVT.

This clone appeared a single time. Within the sample, other DNA sequences also encode this same CDR3. The rearrangement joins TRBV7-9 to TRBJ2-7; 7 nucleotides align to TRBD1. This CDR3 contains 14 residues. V shed 5 bases and J 4 bases; nucleotides not matched to a gene: 8. Per germline, CDR1 SEHNR and CDR2 FQNEAQ (reference sequence). The CDR3 DNA follows: TGTGCCAGCAGCCCCTCCGGGACAGCGTACGAGCAGTACTTC. Its translation: CASSPSGTAYEQYF.

The chain recombines TRBV2 with TRBJ2-5; no firm D call. The CDR3 extends over 12 amino acids. Germline CDR1 is SNHLY and CDR2 is FYNNEI. Trimming stripped 5 bases from V and 1 base from J, with 5 bases between. The CDR3 coding sequence is TGTGCCAGCAGTTTCGTCCAAGAGACCCAGTACTTC. Its translation: CASSFVQETQYF.

The chain combines TRBV23-1 with TRBJ2-2; 8 positions agree with TRBD1. TRBV23-1 belongs to the ORF category, with a function that is uncertain. V shed 2 bases, J shed 1 base, and the junction held 12 bases outside the gene matches. This CDR3 contains 19 residues. Here the CDR3 DNA reads TGCGCCAGCAGTCAAACCCGGACAGGGCCGGGTGGGAACACCGGGGAGCTGTTTTTT. Protein: CASSQTRTGPGGNTGELFF.

The J gene is TRBJ2-1, the V gene TRBV7-8; 8 nucleotides align to TRBD2. This CDR3 comprises 16 residues. V was clipped by 5 bases and J by 2 bases; unmatched bases: 8. Germline CDR1 SGHVS, CDR2 FQNEAQ. CDR3 residues: CASSVSGRTTYNEQFF. The DNA for the CDR3 is TGTGCCAGCAGCGTGAGCGGGAGAACTACCTACAATGAGCAGTTCTTC.